This T cell receptor beta chain was identified during a study of T cells in Graves' hyperthyroidism and ophthalmopathy. This clonotype has ten or more counts. The CDR3 is 14 amino acids. Trimming took 1 base from V and 0 from J, leaving 4 bases between them. Germline V gene lookup returns CDR1 SNHLY and CDR2 FYNNEI. RNA transcripts yielded amplified TCR beta CDR3 regions. HTBI primers were the set used in a first-round RT-PCR of the TCR CDR3. TCRdb re-derived calls from the multiplex PCR reads in MiXCR, one entry per CDR3 protein. The data contain around 520,000 distinct CDR3 sequences, less than 15% of them singletons.

The genes are TRBV2 and TRBJ2-1; D ambiguous. The origin of this receptor is a woman in her 40s with Graves' hyperthyroidism. The sample consisted of blood. CDR3: CASSEGVSYNEQFF. CDR3 nucleotides: TGTGCCAGCAGTGAAGGGGTCTCCTACAATGAGCAGTTCTTC.